Shown below are 21 T cell receptor beta chains from a single sample sequenced in a study of molecular identifiers for immune sequencing clone quantification (dated by TCRdb to 2016 to 2019). Library preparation employed PCR. The reads were generated on an Illumina HiSeq 4000. The public reads were run again by TCRdb, first through fastp at Q25 and then through MiXCR, and only productive beta chains were kept. Each record represents a unique CDR3 protein, reported with the most common genes and DNA among its rows. This sample has under 650,000 distinct CDR3 sequences in its table, and 15% to 20% of those were observed once. The ten largest account for approximately 0.9% of the sample. Sequenced input: naive CD8+ T cells from blood, with Jurkat cell RNA spiked in. Reading the label with the study, this specimen's cell subset or site is: FACS-sorted CD8+CD4-CCR7+CD45RA+ naive T cells. The receptor source for this set is a human donor in good health. Some libraries in this study had Jurkat cell RNA spiked in.

Remarks on this clonotype: A read error may explain this, as a much larger clone is one base away. The V and J genes are TRBV4-3 and TRBJ2-7; 7 bases are a match to TRBD1. Germline values: CDR1 LGHNA, CDR2 YSLEER. This CDR3 spans 14 amino acids. The CDR3 protein is CASSEKTGNYGQYF. Here the CDR3 DNA reads TGCGCCAGCAGCGAAAAGACAGGGAACTACGGGCAGTACTTC.

J is TRBJ2-5 and V is TRBV5-1; D might be TRBD2 (5 bases). CDR3 length equals 16 residues. Germline values: CDR1 SGHRS, CDR2 YFSETQ. V lost 6 bases, J lost 5 bases, and 23 bases lay in between. The DNA for the CDR3 is TGCGCCAGCAACAACCGGGGTGGGGTAGGATGGGAGACCCAGTACTTC. Its protein is CASNNRGGVGWETQYF.

Concerning this clonotype itself: This clone may be a read error of a much larger clone one base away. The chain is built from TRBV7-9 and TRBJ2-7; 7 bases are shared with TRBD1. Germline assignment: CDR1 SEHNR and CDR2 FQNEAQ (reference sequence). This CDR3 region has 16 residues. CDR3 residues: CASSSPPRQGTYEQCF. DNA of the CDR3: TGTGCCAGCAGCTCCCCCCCCAGACAGGGAACCTACGAGCAGTGCTTC.

Comment on this clonotype: It may be a read error: a sequence one base away is much more abundant. The rearrangement links TRBV20-1 to TRBJ1-6, with D possibly TRBD1 on 6 matching bases. CDR1 and CDR2 (germline): DFQATT, SNEGSKA (reference sequence). This CDR3 contains 16 residues. Here the CDR3 DNA reads TGCAGTGCTGGAGATTGGGGAGACAGGTTAGATTCACCCCTCCACTTT. This codes for CSAGDWGDRLDSPLHF.

This clonotype was seen at least ten times. This chain connects TRBV24-1 to TRBJ2-5, with D maybe TRBD1 (5 bases). V dropped 3 bases and J dropped 0 bases, with 7 bases sitting between them. Germline V gene lookup returns CDR1 KGHDR and CDR2 SFDVKD. This CDR3 contains 14 residues. The CDR3 DNA is TGTGCCACCAGTGATCTCAGGGACCAAGAGACCCAGTACTTC. It translates to CATSDLRDQETQYF.

This clonotype was found many times. The chain recombines TRBV29-1 with TRBJ2-7; D is possibly TRBD2 (5 bases). V lost 3 bases and J 2 bases, leaving 17 bases between the germline ends. CDR1 and CDR2 (germline): SQVTM, ANQGSEA. The length of the CDR3 is 15 residues. CDR3 sequence (DNA): TGCAGCGTTGAGATGCCGGGGTTGCTCCCCTACGAGCAGTACTTC. The encoded protein is CSVEMPGLLPYEQYF.

About this clonotype: Because it lacks the conserved phenylalanine or tryptophan at the end, this CDR3 is likely a read error. V and J are TRBV11-1 and TRBJ2-7; 12 positions match TRBD2. The CDR3 is 16 amino acids. CDR1 and CDR2 (germline): SGHAT, FQDESV (reference sequence). V was clipped by 1 base and J by 4 bases; unmatched bases: 5. The CDR3 DNA sequence: TGTGCCAGCAGCTTAGAGACTAGCGGGAGTCCTTACGAGCAGTACTCC. Protein product: CASSLETSGSPYEQYS.

This clonotype was recorded many times. V gene TRBV25-1 combines with J gene TRBJ1-5, with unresolved D. The CDR3 spans 14 residues. The germline V gene encodes CDR1 MGHDK and CDR2 SYGVNS. Between the trimmed V and J ends, which lost 1 base and 3 bases, there was a span of 7 bases. DNA for the CDR3: TGTGCCAGCAGTGAATTGGCTGTCAATCAGCCCCAGCATTTT. Its protein is CASSELAVNQPQHF.

This clonotype came up many times. The chain joins TRBV4-3 to TRBJ2-5, with 10 bases fitting TRBD1. Germline values: CDR1 LGHNA, CDR2 YSLEER. CDR3 size: 15 residues. J gave up 5 bases and V 5 bases, and 8 bases lay outside the gene matches. The CDR3 sequence: CASSVGTGVIETQYF. In nucleotides, the CDR3 is TGCGCCAGCAGCGTTGGGACAGGGGTAATTGAGACCCAGTACTTC.

CDR3 nucleotides: TGTGCCAGCAGCTTACAGGGGATTTGGAACGAGCAGTACTTC. It specifies CASSLQGIWNEQYF. This chain uses TRBV7-2 with TRBJ2-7, with D maybe TRBD1 (6 bases). V was shortened by 2 bases and J by 5 bases, with 13 bases between the two germline ends. Per the germline V gene, CDR1 is SGHTA and CDR2 is FQGNSA. This CDR3 contains 14 residues. Full variable domain (missing parts from reference TRBV7-2 and TRBJ2-7): GAGVSQSPSNKVTEKGKDVELRCDPISGHTALYWYRQSLGQGLEFLIYFQGNSAPDKSGLPSDRFSAERTGGSVSTLTIQRTQQEDSAVYLCASSLQGIWNEQYFGPGTRLTVT.

The chain employs TRBV12-3 or TRBV12-4 and TRBJ1-2, with TRBD1 as a possible D gene (5 bases). The V end was cut by 9 bases, the J end by 4 bases, with 18 bases between. The CDR3 has 14 residues. The CDR3 loop reads CARTNDRSSYGYTF. In DNA, the CDR3 is TGTGCCAGGACCAATGACAGATCGAGCTATGGCTACACCTTC.

The table lists this clonotype with many counts. The chain recombines TRBV5-4 with TRBJ2-4, with D tentatively TRBD1 (5 bases). CDR3 length: 17 residues. CDR1 and CDR2 (germline): SGHNT, YYREEE (reference sequence). V lost 3 bases to trimming and J lost 0 bases, with 16 bases between them. Written as DNA, the CDR3 is TGTGCCAGCAGCTCCGACCACAACACAGGAGCCAAAAACATTCAGTACTTC. Translated, it gives CASSSDHNTGAKNIQYF.

There are a few counts of this clonotype. This chain joins TRBV19 and TRBJ1-1; D remains unclear. The V end was cut by 4 bases, the J end by 7 bases, with 10 bases between. CDR3 length equals 12 residues. Germline lookup yields CDR1 LNHDA and CDR2 SQIVND (reference sequence). The CDR3 nucleotides read TGTGCCAGTAGTAGGGCCCCCCATGAAGCTTTCTTT. Translation: CASSRAPHEAFF.

Worth noting for this clonotype: A much larger clone differs by one base, so this may be a read error. The chain links TRBV6-2 or TRBV6-3 to TRBJ2-3; D may be TRBD1 (5 bases). The CDR3 totals 13 residues. Germline-derived CDR1 and CDR2 are MNHEY and SVGEGT. The CDR3 region has the DNA TGTGCCAGCAGGCAGGGATCCACAGATACGCGGTATTTT. This sequence encodes CASRQGSTDTRYF.

This clonotype came up a few times. The rearrangement uses TRBV29-1 and TRBJ1-2; D remains unclear. Germline-derived CDR1 and CDR2 are SQVTM and ANQGSEA. This CDR3 has 13 residues. The V end lost 2 bases, the J end lost 3 bases, and 10 bases lay between the germline ends. The CDR3 loop is CSVESGMDYGYTF. In DNA form, the CDR3 reads TGCAGCGTTGAATCGGGGATGGACTATGGCTACACCTTC.

This clonotype was detected many times. The chain employs TRBV6-2 or TRBV6-3 and TRBJ2-3; D perhaps matches TRBD1 (6 bases). The CDR3 totals 16 residues. Trimming took off 0 bases at V and 4 bases at J, with 14 bases between the two ends. CDR1 and CDR2 from the germline V gene are MNHEY and SVGEGT. CDR3: CASSYSTGIGADTQYF. CDR3 nucleotide sequence: TGTGCCAGCAGTTACTCCACAGGGATTGGCGCAGATACGCAGTATTTT.

There are a few counts of this clonotype. A junction end diverges from the germline sequence, so it may reflect a read error. The chain links TRBV9 to TRBJ2-2; TRBD2 might be the D (6 bases). The germline V gene encodes CDR1 SGDLS and CDR2 YYNGEE. The CDR3 runs to 12 residues. CDR3 sequence reads: CASSVGTGGLFF. Written as DNA, the CDR3 is TGTGCCAGCAGCGTAGGCACCGGGGGGCTGTTTTTT.

About this clonotype: One end of the junction fails to match germline, which may point to a read error. The V and J genes are TRBV7-9 and TRBJ2-7; the D gene is possibly TRBD1 (6 bases). The CDR3 loop spans 19 amino acids. Germline assignment: CDR1 SEHNR and CDR2 FQNEAQ (reference sequence). The CDR3 region is CAGSSEIRGSSGVTYEQYF. The CDR3 nucleotides are TGTGCCGGCAGCTCGGAAATCCGAGGGTCCTCAGGGGTTACCTACGAGCAGTACTTC.

In this sample, this clonotype turned up many times. CDR3 sequence (DNA): TGCGCCAGCAGCCAAGTCGCGGGGCTGACTGAAGCTTTCTTT. Translation gives CASSQVAGLTEAFF. This chain uses TRBV4-1 with TRBJ1-1; D is possibly TRBD1 (5 bases). The CDR3 is 14 residues long. Germline lookup yields CDR1 MGHRA and CDR2 YSYEKL. V lost 1 base, J lost 5 bases, and 11 bases lay in between.

As regards this clonotype: Possible read error: a much larger clone is one base away. This chain links TRBV20-1 with TRBJ2-3, with D tentatively TRBD2 (6 bases). V gave up 2 bases and J gave up 2 bases, with 11 bases separating them. The CDR3 consists of 14 residues. Per germline, CDR1 DFQATT and CDR2 SNEGSKA (reference sequence). The DNA of the CDR3 is TGCAGTGCTAGACTCCCTAGCGACACAGATACGCAGTATTTT. Encoded protein: CSARLPSDTDTQYF.

This clonotype was counted at least ten times. The junction departs from the called germline gene at one end, perhaps through a read error. The CDR3, as DNA: TGTGCCAGCAGTCTATGGGTAGGACAGAAACAAGAGACCCAGTACTTC. Translation: CASSLWVGQKQETQYF. V gene TRBV28 combines with J gene TRBJ2-5, with TRBD1 as a possible D gene (6 bases). CDR3 length: 16 amino acids. Germline assignment: CDR1 MDHEN and CDR2 SYDVKM.